This entry lists 16 T cell receptor beta chains sequenced from one sample in a study of early T cells in non-severe SARS-CoV-2 infection. One entry per CDR3 protein, called by TCRdb with MiXCR from the 5' RACE reads. This sample carries roughly 100,000 distinct CDR3 sequences, 12% to 15% of them seen once, and the ten largest clones take under 7.5%. Material: whole blood. These receptors originate from an adult who was a healthcare worker with PCR-confirmed SARS-CoV-2 infection or an uninfected control (not recorded which).

This clonotype came up a few times. The chain recombines TRBV15 with TRBJ2-5; the match to TRBD2 covers 8 bases. CDR1 and CDR2 from the germline V gene are LNHNV and YYDKDF (reference sequence). The CDR3 sequence is 18 residues long. The J segment lost 7 bases and the V segment lost 0 bases, leaving 16 bases of the junction unmatched. The CDR3 spells CATSREPLGSGVPRTQYF. In nucleotides, the CDR3 is TGTGCCACCAGCAGAGAACCCCTGGGTAGCGGGGTACCCAGGACCCAGTACTTC.

This clonotype has more than one count but fewer than ten. The CDR3 spells CAISDPGRYEQYF. CDR3 nucleotide sequence: TGTGCCATCAGTGATCCCGGGAGGTACGAGCAGTACTTC. This chain uses TRBV10-3 with TRBJ2-7, with 7 bases identical to TRBD2. Looked up from germline, CDR1 is ENHRY and CDR2 is SYGVKD. This CDR3 contains 13 residues. V trimming: 3 bases; J trimming: 4 bases; junction bases outside the gene matches: 3.

The sample holds a few counts of this clonotype. The V call is TRBV29-1, the J call TRBJ1-4, with 8 bases lining up with TRBD1. V dropped 2 bases and J dropped 13; count of bases not matched to a gene: 15. Per germline, CDR1 SQVTM and CDR2 ANQGSEA. The CDR3 runs 15 residues. The CDR3 spells CSVETGQGAGEVLFF. CDR3 in DNA: TGCAGCGTTGAAACCGGACAGGGCGCTGGTGAGGTACTGTTTTTT.

In its sample, this clonotype was seen many times. The junction and the germline gene differ at one end; a read error may be behind it. This chain connects TRBV12-3 or TRBV12-4 to TRBJ1-2, with 8 nucleotides matching TRBD1. The CDR3 spans 13 residues. In DNA, the CDR3 is TGTGCCAGCAGCTTAGACAGGGGCCCTGGCTACACCTTC. Translation: CASSLDRGPGYTF.

This clonotype was observed a few times. Here the CDR3 reads CASKLGRAKETQYF. The CDR3, as DNA: TGTGCCAGCAAACTAGGCAGAGCGAAAGAGACCCAGTACTTC. The V call is TRBV6-5, the J call TRBJ2-5; maybe TRBD2 (5 bases). Trimming removed 7 bases from V and 3 bases from J, with 15 bases in between. This CDR3 has 14 amino acids. Per germline, CDR1 MNHEY and CDR2 SVGAGI.

This clonotype has at least ten counts. CDR3 nucleotides: TGTGCCAGCAGCTCGAACACCGGGGAGCTGTTTTTT. It yields the protein CASSSNTGELFF. The chain recombines TRBV28 with TRBJ2-2; the D is unclear. The ends were cut back, 6 bases at V and 0 bases at J, with 2 bases in the middle. Germline lookup yields CDR1 MDHEN and CDR2 SYDVKM. The CDR3 length is 12 residues.

This clonotype was counted many times. J is TRBJ2-3 and V is TRBV6-6; D possibly corresponds to TRBD1 (6 bases). The CDR3 is made up of 15 amino acids. Trimming left V 6 bases short and J 4 bases short, with 17 bases between. Germline values: CDR1 MNHNY, CDR2 SVGAGI (reference sequence). The CDR3 sequence: CASSQRGIGADTQYF. CDR3 DNA sequence: TGTGCCAGCAGCCAGAGGGGGATCGGCGCAGATACGCAGTATTTT.

CDR3 loop: CASSLRGYTEAFF. The CDR3, as DNA: TGTGCCAGCAGTTTAAGGGGGTACACTGAAGCTTTCTTT. This chain links TRBV28 with TRBJ1-1, with D possibly matching TRBD1 (6 bases). In germline, CDR1 is MDHEN, CDR2 SYDVKM. Trimming cost V 2 bases and J 3 bases, with 7 bases left between them. The CDR3 is 13 amino acids. The full variable domain, its missing parts supplied by reference TRBV28 and TRBJ1-1, is DVKVTQSSRYLVKRTGEKVFLECVQDMDHENMFWYRQDPGLGLRLIYFSYDVKMKEKGDIPEGYSVSREKKERFSLILESASTNQTSMYLCASSLRGYTEAFFGQGTRLTVV.

This clonotype was picked up a small number of times. The chain combines TRBV6-1 with TRBJ1-5, with 7 bases fitting TRBD1. Germline CDR1 reads MNHNS; CDR2 reads SASEGT. The CDR3 covers 14 residues. The junction had 10 bases not matched to a gene; V was cut back by 8 bases and J by 6 bases. CDR3 amino acids: CASGISGGRQPQHF. CDR3 coding DNA: TGTGCCAGCGGAATTTCAGGGGGACGTCAGCCCCAGCATTTT.

This chain links TRBV6-2 or TRBV6-3 with TRBJ1-6; tentative D call: TRBD1 (5 bases). Between the trimmed V and J ends, which lost 10 bases and 2 bases, there was a span of 18 bases. CDR3 length: 16 residues. Germline CDR1 reads MNHEY; CDR2 reads SVGEGT. The chain's CDR3 is CATERDSDPYNSPLHF. CDR3 DNA: TGTGCCACAGAAAGGGACTCGGATCCCTATAATTCACCCCTCCACTTT.

This clonotype was counted only a few times. The chain employs TRBV4-1 and TRBJ2-7, with D maybe TRBD2 (5 bases). Trimming took 2 bases from V and 3 from J, leaving 17 bases between them. The CDR3 runs to 16 residues. CDR1 and CDR2 from the germline V gene are MGHRA and YSYEKL. In DNA form, the CDR3 reads TGCGCCAGCAGCCAACCCACGATGAGGGCCGACTACGAGCAGTACTTC. This translates into CASSQPTMRADYEQYF.

The chain carries TRBV30 and TRBJ2-7; D is unclear. Looked up from germline, CDR1 is GTSNPN and CDR2 is SVGIG (reference sequence). CDR3 length: 14 amino acids. V lost 0 bases to trimming and J lost 0 bases, with 9 bases between them. The CDR3 here is CAWSVLAPSYEQYF. CDR3 DNA: TGTGCCTGGAGTGTACTGGCCCCCTCCTACGAGCAGTACTTC.

Worth noting for this clonotype: This could be a read error, since a much larger clone is one nucleotide away. This chain uses TRBV6-1 with TRBJ1-1; D is ambiguous. The length of the CDR3 is 15 residues. Germline CDR1 MNHNS, CDR2 SASEGT. Here the CDR3 reads CASLPTQLGYTEALF. CDR3 DNA sequence: TGTGCCAGCCTCCCCACCCAATTAGGGTACACTGAAGCTCTCTTT.

This clonotype was found a few times. The chain combines TRBV5-4 with TRBJ2-3; 8 nucleotides align to TRBD2. The CDR3 totals 16 residues. The V and J ends lost 0 bases and 6 bases, in that order; junction bases with no gene match: 9. Germline V gene data show CDR1 as SGHNT and CDR2 as YYREEE (reference sequence). The CDR3 here is CASSLARGGHYDTQYF. As DNA, the CDR3 is TGTGCCAGCAGCTTGGCCCGGGGGGGCCATTATGATACGCAGTATTTT.

This clonotype appeared a single time. The V and J genes are TRBV11-2 and TRBJ2-2; 12 bases match TRBD1. Germline lookup yields CDR1 SGHAT and CDR2 FQNNGV. The CDR3 sequence is 14 residues long. Unmatched junction bases numbered 4, after V lost 8 bases and J lost 6 bases. CDR3 in amino acids: CASRDRGRPGELFF. CDR3 bases: TGTGCCAGCCGGGACAGGGGGCGTCCCGGGGAGCTGTTTTTT.

This chain uses TRBV29-1 with TRBJ2-7, with TRBD1 matching 7 bases. Trimming cost V 6 bases and J 3 bases; bases outside gene matches: 2. This CDR3 comprises 11 residues. In germline, CDR1 is SQVTM, CDR2 ANQGSEA. CDR3 in DNA: TGCAGCGTAGGGGGCAGCTACGAGCAGTACTTC. It translates to CSVGGSYEQYF.